A single sample gave rise to the 17 T cell receptor beta chains below, sequenced in a study of low-dose radiotherapy and immunotherapy resistance in tumors. With TRAV- and TRBV-specific primers, first-strand cDNA was made, covering the alpha and beta chains. A constant-region primer paired with the V-primer adapter amplified TCRs over about 20 PCR cycles. From the reads, TCRdb called clonotypes with MiXCR, one entry per CDR3 protein. Here the sample spans around 18,000 distinct CDR3 sequences, roughly 70% being singletons. All receptors derive from a human donor with advanced metastatic prostate, ovarian, gallbladder or colorectal cancer (not recorded which). This table probably holds off-target reads from a library built for another chain.

The DNA for the CDR3 is TGCGCCAGCAGCTTGGTGGGGGGCGGCCAGCCCCAGCATTTT. It yields the protein CASSLVGGGQPQHF. The chain employs TRBV5-1 and TRBJ1-5, with D possibly TRBD1 on 6 matching bases. Looked up from germline, CDR1 is SGHRS and CDR2 is YFSETQ. The CDR3 sequence is 14 residues long. V lost 0 bases, J lost 7 bases, and 11 bases lay in between.

This chain links TRBV4-2 with TRBJ2-7, with D perhaps TRBD2 (6 bases). The length of the CDR3 is 17 residues. V gave up 0 bases and J gave up 0 bases, with 15 bases separating them. CDR1 is LGHNA, CDR2 YNFKEQ, per germline. The CDR3 sequence is CASSQDRRDPFSYEQYF. The CDR3 DNA reads as TGTGCCAGCAGCCAAGATCGGAGGGACCCCTTCTCCTACGAGCAGTACTTC.

The chain employs TRBV6-8 and TRBJ2-6; D call uncertain. The CDR3 has 16 amino acids. Per germline, CDR1 MNHGY and CDR2 SAAAGT. The V end lost 5 bases, the J end lost 0 bases, and 11 bases lay between the germline ends. CDR3: CASSAHPYSGANVLTF. The DNA of the CDR3 is TGTGCCAGCAGTGCCCACCCGTACTCTGGGGCCAACGTCCTGACTTTC.

V is TRBV19 and J is TRBJ1-5, with a tentative D call TRBD1 (5 bases). V was cut by 10 bases and J by 6 bases, with 13 bases left in between. CDR3 length: 12 amino acids. Per the germline V gene, CDR1 is LNHDA and CDR2 is SQIVND (reference sequence). CDR3 in amino acids: CAIGWGSQPQHF. CDR3 coding DNA: TGTGCCATAGGGTGGGGGAGTCAGCCCCAGCATTTT.

The chain recombines TRBV6-6 with TRBJ2-3; D may be TRBD2 (5 bases). CDR1 and CDR2 (germline): MNHNY, SVGAGI (reference sequence). Trimming pared 4 bases from V and 0 bases from J, leaving 14 bases between. The CDR3 length is 16 residues. The DNA for the CDR3 is TGTGCCAGCAGTTCCATCCACGGCGGGAGCACAGATACGCAGTATTTT. Translating gives CASSSIHGGSTDTQYF.

This clonotype came up a few times. The chain uses TRBV6-5 and TRBJ1-1, with 7 nucleotides matching TRBD1. Trimming took 4 bases from V and 4 from J; bases not matched to a gene: 6. From germline, CDR1 is MNHEY and CDR2 SVGAGI. This CDR3 is built from 14 residues. The CDR3 sequence is CASSWQGGGTEAFF. The CDR3 region has the DNA TGTGCCAGCAGTTGGCAGGGGGGAGGCACTGAAGCTTTCTTT.

The rearrangement links TRBV10-2 to TRBJ1-1; D is possibly TRBD1 (5 bases). The V gene's germline CDR1 is WSHSY and CDR2 SAAADI. The germline V and J ends were trimmed by 4 bases and 0 bases, with 12 bases remaining between them. The CDR3 runs 15 residues. The chain's CDR3 is CASSGLGGMNTEAFF. In DNA form, the CDR3 reads TGCGCCAGCAGTGGGTTGGGGGGGATGAACACTGAAGCTTTCTTT.

This clonotype has just a few counts. J is TRBJ2-2 and V is TRBV28; possible D gene TRBD1, 5 bases. V lost 6 bases and J lost 4, with 9 bases in between. The germline V gene has CDR1 MDHEN and CDR2 SYDVKM. This CDR3 is built from 13 residues. CDR3 nucleotides: TGTGCCAGCAGGAGACAGAGCACCGGGGAGCTGTTTTTT. Protein: CASRRQSTGELFF.

The V and J genes are TRBV5-1 and TRBJ1-6; 9 bases are a match to TRBD1. Unmatched junction bases numbered 2, after V lost 4 bases and J lost 6 bases. CDR1 is SGHRS and CDR2 is YFSETQ in the germline V gene. CDR3 length: 14 amino acids. CDR3 sequence: CASSEDRGNSPLHF. The CDR3 DNA follows: TGCGCCAGCAGCGAGGACAGGGGTAATTCACCCCTCCACTTT.

The chain recombines TRBV10-3 with TRBJ1-2, with 9 bases matching TRBD1. Trimming cost V 8 bases and J 5 bases; bases outside gene matches: 6. The CDR3 covers 13 residues. Germline values: CDR1 ENHRY, CDR2 SYGVKD. The CDR3 here is CAISYGQGYGYTF. The CDR3 DNA follows: TGTGCCATCTCTTACGGACAGGGGTATGGCTACACCTTC.

The chain combines TRBV29-1 with TRBJ1-2; D is uncertain. Trimming pared 2 bases from V and 2 bases from J, leaving 15 bases between. The CDR3 has 15 amino acids. CDR1 is SQVTM and CDR2 is ANQGSEA in the germline V gene. The CDR3 DNA reads TGCAGCGTTGAATACCCGGCCCGGACCAACTATGGCTACACCTTC. Translating gives CSVEYPARTNYGYTF. The full variable domain, with the rest looked up from reference TRBV29-1 and TRBJ1-2, is SAVISQKPSRDICQRGTSLTIQCQVDSQVTMMFWYRQQPGQSLTLIATANQGSEATYESGFVIDKFPISRPNLTFSTLTVSNMSPEDSSIYLCSVEYPARTNYGYTFGSGTRLTVV.

This sequence joins TRBV29-1 and TRBJ2-5; 7 bases are shared with TRBD1. V shed 2 bases, J shed 5 bases, and the junction held 11 bases outside the gene matches. The length of the CDR3 is 15 residues. CDR1 and CDR2 from the germline V gene are SQVTM and ANQGSEA. The CDR3 spells CSVETPTGFQETQYF. The DNA of the CDR3 is TGCAGCGTTGAAACACCGACAGGGTTTCAGGAGACCCAGTACTTC.

The chain combines TRBV30 with TRBJ2-1; 10 bases line up with TRBD2. The germline gives CDR1 GTSNPN, CDR2 SVGIG (reference sequence). V lost 3 bases and J lost 11; bases outside the gene matches: 10. The CDR3 runs to 14 residues. The CDR3 nucleotides are TGTGCCTGGAGCGAATCCGGGACTAGCGTGAAGCAGTTCTTC. Its protein is CAWSESGTSVKQFF.

V is TRBV5-1 and J is TRBJ1-1, with D tentatively TRBD1 (5 bases). Per germline, CDR1 SGHRS and CDR2 YFSETQ. The length of the CDR3 is 13 residues. With 0 bases removed from V and 4 bases from J, the gap between germline ends came to 7 bases. CDR3 residues: CASSLDGATEAFF. In DNA, the CDR3 is TGCGCCAGCAGCTTGGATGGGGCCACTGAAGCTTTCTTT. The full variable domain, rest sourced from reference TRBV5-1 and TRBJ1-1, is KAGVTQTPRYLIKTRGQQVTLSCSPISGHRSVSWYQQTPGQGLQFLFEYFSETQRNKGNFPGRFSGRQFSNSRSEMNVSTLELGDSALYLCASSLDGATEAFFGQGTRLTVV.

This chain connects TRBV28 to TRBJ1-1, with D perhaps matching TRBD1 (5 bases). V lost 10 bases and J lost 2, with 23 bases in between. CDR3 length equals 16 residues. The germline gives CDR1 MDHEN, CDR2 SYDVKM. CDR3 residues: CATEAENDSGNTEAFF. The CDR3 DNA sequence: TGTGCCACCGAAGCGGAGAACGACAGTGGTAACACTGAAGCTTTCTTT.

CDR3 nucleotides: TGTGCCAGCAGCCTCAGGACGGGTCCGGTAGAGCTGTTTTTT. Its translation: CASSLRTGPVELFF. V is TRBV11-2 and J is TRBJ2-2; D is ambiguous. Germline assignment: CDR1 SGHAT and CDR2 FQNNGV. Trimming pared 5 bases from V and 11 bases from J, leaving 18 bases between. The CDR3 sequence is 14 residues long.

The chain recombines TRBV19 with TRBJ1-2; TRBD1 might be the D (6 bases). Germline values: CDR1 LNHDA, CDR2 SQIVND (reference sequence). The CDR3 spans 14 residues. V was shortened by 6 bases and J by 0 bases, with 11 bases between the two germline ends. CDR3: CASRGQPTNYGYTF. CDR3 nucleotide sequence: TGTGCCAGTAGAGGACAGCCAACTAACTATGGCTACACCTTC.